The 32 T cell receptor beta chains below were found in one sample sequenced in a study of metastatic and nonmetastatic thyroid tumors. The entire patient cohort was treatment-naive prior to thyroid surgery. TCRdb re-called the PCR reads through MiXCR. The sample records tens of thousands of clones, over 20% being singletons. Sequences were obtained from blood. These receptors were taken from a female donor with papillary thyroid cancer or a benign thyroid nodule (not recorded which). Some clones in this sample may be carry-over from other donors' samples.

This clone was picked up a small number of times. The rearrangement uses TRBV6-2 or TRBV6-3 and TRBJ2-1, with a tentative D call TRBD1 (6 bases). The V gene lost 4 bases and the J gene lost 2 bases, with 15 bases spanning the gap. The CDR3 runs to 16 residues. Germline-derived CDR1 and CDR2 are MNHEY and SVGEGT. For the CDR3, the DNA is TGTGCCAGCAGTTCCGGCCTAGGGGGTGCCTACAATGAGCAGTTCTTC. Translation: CASSSGLGGAYNEQFF.

This clone was observed many times. Other DNA sequences in this sample translate to the same CDR3. V gene TRBV10-3 combines with J gene TRBJ2-1; the match to TRBD2 covers 11 bases. The CDR3 length is 15 residues. Germline loops: CDR1 ENHRY, CDR2 SYGVKD. V dropped 10 bases and J dropped 6; count of bases not matched to a gene: 11. The CDR3 reads CATSELLAGVNEQFF. The CDR3 DNA reads as TGTGCCACCTCCGAACTACTAGCGGGAGTCAATGAGCAGTTCTTC.

This clone was counted ten times or more. The rearrangement joins TRBV29-1 to TRBJ2-7; D could derive from TRBD1 or TRBD2 (5 bases each). The CDR3 consists of 12 residues. Germline lookup yields CDR1 SQVTM and CDR2 ANQGSEA. V was cut by 0 bases and J by 6 bases, with 9 bases left in between. The CDR3: CSVEEKGREQYF. The CDR3 coding sequence is TGCAGCGTTGAAGAAAAGGGACGCGAGCAGTACTTC.

The V gene is TRBV3-1, the J gene TRBJ1-2; tentative D call: TRBD1 (6 bases). The CDR3 has 14 residues. V lost 5 bases to trimming and J lost 7 bases, with 17 bases between them. CDR1 is LGHDT and CDR2 is YNNKEL in the germline V gene (reference sequence). This chain's CDR3 is CASSLLGGKGGYTF. CDR3 DNA sequence: TGTGCCAGCAGCTTACTCGGGGGCAAGGGTGGCTACACCTTC.

This rearrangement joins TRBV5-1 to TRBJ1-1; no definite D call. The V gene's germline CDR1 is SGHRS and CDR2 YFSETQ. Trimming took off 0 bases at V and 7 bases at J, with 10 bases between the two ends. The CDR3 sequence is 13 residues long. CDR3 in DNA: TGCGCCAGCAGCTTGGTCGGTGGGGATGAAGCTTTCTTT. Protein: CASSLVGGDEAFF.

This clone was observed at least ten times. This chain joins TRBV19 and TRBJ1-2; no clear D gene. The CDR3 length is 14 residues. The germline V gene encodes CDR1 LNHDA and CDR2 SQIVND (reference sequence). The V end lost 7 bases, the J end lost 3 bases, and 15 bases lay between the germline ends. The CDR3 reads CASNVGRSYYGYTF. CDR3 in DNA: TGTGCCAGTAACGTGGGCAGGAGTTACTATGGCTACACCTTC.

CDR3 bases: TGTGCCAGCAGTTTATCGCCCCTACAGGGCACTGAAGCTTTCTTT. Translated, it gives CASSLSPLQGTEAFF. This rearrangement joins TRBV27 to TRBJ1-1, with a weak D call TRBD1 (6 bases). V was clipped by 0 bases and J by 4 bases, with 12 bases between them. CDR3 size: 15 residues. Germline CDR1 MNHEY, CDR2 SMNVEV (reference sequence).

V gene TRBV24-1 combines with J gene TRBJ2-7; 10 bases align to TRBD1. Germline V gives CDR1 KGHDR, CDR2 SFDVKD. The CDR3 extends over 15 amino acids. V was pared by 7 bases and J by 6 bases, with 11 bases of the junction left unmatched. For the CDR3, the DNA is TGTGCCACCAGGTCAACCGGGACAGGGGTTACCGAGCAGTACTTC. Its protein is CATRSTGTGVTEQYF.

Ten or more counts support this clone. The chain joins TRBV12-3 or TRBV12-4 to TRBJ2-3; D may be TRBD1 (5 bases). V was clipped by 3 bases and J by 4 bases, with 5 bases between them. The CDR3 has 12 residues. The CDR3 loop is CASSFRADTQYF. CDR3 sequence (DNA): TGTGCCAGCAGTTTCAGGGCAGATACGCAGTATTTT.

In this sample, this clone turned up many times. The CDR3 is CSARDRGPYEQYF. As DNA, the CDR3 is TGCAGTGCTAGAGACAGAGGCCCCTACGAGCAGTACTTC. The chain uses TRBV20-1 and TRBJ2-7; D is ambiguous. Trimming stripped 0 bases from V and 2 bases from J, with 8 bases between. The germline V gene has CDR1 DFQATT and CDR2 SNEGSKA (reference sequence). The CDR3 is made up of 13 amino acids.

The chain recombines TRBV5-1 with TRBJ1-2, with 7 bases identical to TRBD1. The CDR3 contains 13 residues. From germline, CDR1 is SGHRS and CDR2 YFSETQ. The V segment lost 7 bases and the J segment 7 bases; nucleotides outside the gene matches: 10. The CDR3 region has the DNA TGCGCCAGCGGCATAACAGGGGTTACTGGCTACACCTTC. This sequence encodes CASGITGVTGYTF.

This clone was seen repeatedly, ten times or more. The V call is TRBV28, the J call TRBJ1-5; D possibly corresponds to TRBD1 (5 bases). There are 12 residues in the CDR3. Per the germline V gene, CDR1 is MDHEN and CDR2 is SYDVKM. The V end lost 4 bases, the J end lost 6 bases, and 7 bases lay between the germline ends. The CDR3 protein is CASSWGRQPQHF. The CDR3 DNA reads TGTGCCAGCAGTTGGGGCCGTCAGCCCCAGCATTTT.

This clone was detected a few times. The DNA for the CDR3 is TGTGCCAGCAGTGTGGGGACTGCAACTAATGAAAAACTGTTTTTT. Translated, it gives CASSVGTATNEKLFF. The chain uses TRBV6-1 and TRBJ1-4; the D gene is possibly TRBD1 (5 bases). The ends were cut back, 4 bases at V and 0 bases at J, with 9 bases in the middle. The V gene's germline CDR1 is MNHNS and CDR2 SASEGT. The CDR3 covers 15 residues.

In its sample, this clone was seen a few times. J is TRBJ2-1 and V is TRBV6-5; TRBD2 matches 10 bases. V lost 5 bases to trimming and J lost 8 bases; unmatched junction nucleotides: 18. Germline V gene data show CDR1 as MNHEY and CDR2 as SVGAGI. The CDR3 is 18 amino acids. The CDR3, as DNA: TGTGCCAGCAGTCAGGGAGCGGGAGGGCCAAGGTCACTCCATGAGCAGTTCTTC. This encodes CASSQGAGGPRSLHEQFF.

This clone was counted many times. This chain connects TRBV30 to TRBJ2-1, with a tentative D call TRBD2 (6 bases). Germline CDR1 is GTSNPN and CDR2 is SVGIG (reference sequence). The CDR3 extends over 14 amino acids. The CDR3 is CARNGRGTYNEQFF. CDR3 DNA: TGTGCTCGGAACGGGAGAGGGACCTACAATGAGCAGTTCTTC.

This clone was seen ten or more times. The chain is built from TRBV9 and TRBJ1-3; 11 bases match TRBD1. In germline, CDR1 is SGDLS, CDR2 YYNGEE. The CDR3 has 17 residues. The V gene end was trimmed by 3 bases and the J gene end by 3 bases; junction bases not matched to a gene: 8. This chain's CDR3 is CASSAYRTGGSGNTIYF. Here the CDR3 DNA reads TGTGCCAGCAGCGCTTACCGGACAGGGGGCAGTGGAAACACCATATATTTT.

The chain couples TRBV15 to TRBJ1-1; 8 bases line up with TRBD1. J lost 5 bases, V lost 7 bases, and 9 bases had no gene match. CDR3 length: 14 amino acids. Germline V gene lookup returns CDR1 LNHNV and CDR2 YYDKDF (reference sequence). The CDR3 loop is CATIWTGRCTEAFF. In nucleotides, the CDR3 is TGTGCCACCATCTGGACAGGGAGGTGTACTGAAGCTTTCTTT.

This clone was recorded at least ten times. The V call is TRBV20-1, the J call TRBJ2-3; D is perhaps TRBD2 (6 bases). CDR3 length: 15 residues. Germline CDR1 reads DFQATT; CDR2 reads SNEGSKA (reference sequence). V was trimmed by 5 bases and J by 6 bases, leaving 21 bases between them. Here the CDR3 reads CSAYPGLAPYDTQYF. CDR3 coding DNA: TGCAGTGCTTATCCGGGACTGGCCCCCTACGATACGCAGTATTTT.

This clone was found many times. This chain uses TRBV24-1 with TRBJ2-7; 8 bases are shared with TRBD2. Trimming cost V 3 bases and J 3 bases; bases outside gene matches: 15. This CDR3 comprises 18 residues. Looked up from germline, CDR1 is KGHDR and CDR2 is SFDVKD. The CDR3 is CATSDPPGGTSFNYEQYF. CDR3 nucleotides: TGTGCCACCAGTGATCCCCCGGGGGGGACCTCCTTTAACTACGAGCAGTACTTC.

This clone was seen only a few times. The chain combines TRBV6-2 or TRBV6-3 with TRBJ2-2; 12 bases are a match to TRBD1. The CDR3 runs 18 residues. The germline gives CDR1 MNHEY, CDR2 SVGEGT. V lost 7 bases and J lost 4; bases outside the gene matches: 13. This chain's CDR3 is CASTGDRGRTSGTGELFF. DNA for the CDR3: TGTGCCAGCACCGGGGACAGGGGGCGGACTAGCGGCACCGGGGAGCTGTTTTTT.

This clone appeared a few times. J is TRBJ2-7 and V is TRBV6-2 or TRBV6-3; TRBD2 matches at 15 bases. CDR1 and CDR2 (germline): MNHEY, SVGEGT. This CDR3 comprises 16 residues. The trim removed 6 bases at V and 0 bases at J, leaving 3 bases unmatched. CDR3 sequence (DNA): TGTGCCAGCAGGGGACTAGCGGGAGGAAGCTCCTACGAGCAGTACTTC. Translated, it gives CASRGLAGGSSYEQYF.

This clone is classed as medium-sized. This sample also contains other DNA sequences that code for the same CDR3. V usage is TRBV12-3 or TRBV12-4 and J usage is TRBJ2-1, with D perhaps TRBD2 (7 bases). Trimming left V 0 bases short and J 7 bases short, with 16 bases between. The CDR3 is 16 amino acids. The CDR3 region has the DNA TGTGCCAGCAGTTTAGCGCGGGGGCTAGCGGCTAATGAGCAGTTCTTC. It specifies CASSLARGLAANEQFF.

Many counts were recorded for this clone. The chain links TRBV14 to TRBJ2-3, with a weak D call TRBD2 (6 bases). Per the germline V gene, CDR1 is SGHDN and CDR2 is FVKESK. The CDR3 has 15 residues. The V end was cut by 7 bases, the J end by 4 bases, with 18 bases between. Here the CDR3 reads CASTPAGRPADTQYF. The CDR3 nucleotides read TGTGCCAGCACTCCGGCGGGAAGACCGGCAGATACGCAGTATTTT. Supplemented by reference TRBV14 and TRBJ2-3, the full variable domain reads EAGVTQFPSHSVIEKGQTVTLRCDPISGHDNLYWYRRVMGKEIKFLLHFVKESKQDESGMPNNRFLAERTGGTYSTLKVQPAELEDSGVYFCASTPAGRPADTQYFGPGTRLTVL.

This sequence joins TRBV11-2 and TRBJ1-2; D may be TRBD1 (5 bases). Trimming left V 5 bases short and J 4 bases short, with 20 bases between. Germline lookup yields CDR1 SGHAT and CDR2 FQNNGV. This CDR3 comprises 16 residues. The CDR3 protein is CASSPPLVRESYGYTF. CDR3 DNA: TGTGCCAGCAGCCCCCCGCTCGTCAGGGAGAGCTATGGCTACACCTTC.

The table lists this clone with many counts. The chain recombines TRBV12-3 or TRBV12-4 with TRBJ2-3; weak D call: TRBD1 (5 bases). This CDR3 spans 12 amino acids. The germline V and J ends were trimmed by 7 bases and 8 bases, with 13 bases remaining between them. CDR3 amino acids: CASTPWGGTQYF. The CDR3 DNA sequence: TGTGCCAGCACCCCTTGGGGCGGTACGCAGTATTTT.

This clone was seen repeatedly, ten times or more. The gene calls are TRBV7-2 and TRBJ2-1; 9 bases line up with TRBD2. From germline, CDR1 is SGHTA and CDR2 FQGNSA. J gave up 4 bases and V 7 bases, and 8 bases lay outside the gene matches. The CDR3 covers 15 residues. CDR3 amino acids: CASNPGTSRYNEQFF. The CDR3 nucleotides are TGTGCCAGCAACCCCGGGACTAGCAGATACAATGAGCAGTTCTTC.

This chain connects TRBV7-8 to TRBJ1-2; TRBD1 aligns across 9 bases. The germline CDR1 and CDR2 sequences are SGHVS and FQNEAQ. V was pared by 1 base and J by 4 bases, with 4 bases of the junction left unmatched. The CDR3 consists of 15 residues. CDR3 DNA sequence: TGTGCCAGCAGCTTAGGGACAGGGGTAGGCTATGGCTACACCTTC. This sequence encodes CASSLGTGVGYGYTF. The whole variable domain, remainder taken from reference TRBV7-8 and TRBJ1-2, is GAGVSQSPRYKVAKRGQDVALRCDPISGHVSLFWYQQALGQGPEFLTYFQNEAQLDKSGLPSDRFFAERPEGSVSTLKIQRTQQEDSAVYLCASSLGTGVGYGYTFGSGTRLTVV.

On this clone: This may arise from a read error, as a much more abundant clone is one base away. The V call is TRBV2, the J call TRBJ2-2; D unresolved. The germline V gene has CDR1 SNHLY and CDR2 FYNNEI. The CDR3 length is 11 residues. With 9 bases removed from V and 4 bases from J, the gap between germline ends came to 6 bases. The CDR3 nucleotides read TGTGCCAGACAGAGCACCGGGGAGCTGTTTTTT. The encoded protein is CARQSTGELFF. Full variable domain (rest looked up from reference TRBV2 and TRBJ2-2): EPEVTQTPSHQVTQMGQEVILRCVPISNHLYFYWYRQILGQKVEFLVSFYNNEISEKSEIFDDQFSVERPDGSNFTLKIRSTKLEDSAMYFCARQSTGELFFGEGSRLTVL.

The rearrangement joins TRBV10-1 to TRBJ2-7, with D uncertain. The germline gives CDR1 WNHNN, CDR2 SYGVQD (reference sequence). With 6 bases removed from V and 5 bases from J, the gap between germline ends came to 17 bases. The CDR3 covers 14 residues. Here the CDR3 DNA reads TGCGCCAGCAGCCCTAACCCCGGAATCCACGAGCAGTACTTC. Residues: CASSPNPGIHEQYF.

The V gene is TRBV19, the J gene TRBJ2-2, with no clear D. Germline-derived CDR1 and CDR2 are LNHDA and SQIVND (reference sequence). This CDR3 spans 15 amino acids. Trimming took 5 bases from V and 6 from J, leaving 16 bases between them. The CDR3 here is CASSPNRCASGELFF. The CDR3 bases are TGTGCCAGTAGTCCCAACCGCTGTGCGTCCGGGGAGCTGTTTTTT.

This clone came up many times. The chain employs TRBV6-5 and TRBJ2-7; the match to TRBD2 covers 11 bases. V trimming: 1 base; J trimming: 3 bases; junction bases outside the gene matches: 8. The germline V gene encodes CDR1 MNHEY and CDR2 SVGAGI. The CDR3 is 17 residues long. Here the CDR3 reads CASSYLGSLAGGYEQYF. In nucleotides, the CDR3 is TGTGCCAGCAGTTACTTGGGGAGCCTAGCGGGAGGCTACGAGCAGTACTTC.

This clone showed up many times. The chain carries TRBV12-3 or TRBV12-4 and TRBJ2-3; 9 nucleotides agree with TRBD2. The CDR3 consists of 15 residues. The junction had 9 bases not matched to a gene; V was cut back by 6 bases and J by 5 bases. In DNA form, the CDR3 reads TGTGCCAGCAGCGTAGCGGGAGAGATCGGAGATACGCAGTATTTT. The encoded protein is CASSVAGEIGDTQYF.